Listed here are 10 T cell receptor beta chains from one sample, sequenced in a study of blood T cell repertoires in COVID-19. The repertoire was sequenced with immunoSEQ multiplex PCR; TCRdb's copy has only in-frame clones and lacks some. Among 200,000 to 300,000 clones, approximately 81% were seen once, and the ten largest hold around 4%. The specimen sequenced was peripheral blood. Receptors originate from a man in his sixties with acute or convalescent COVID-19.

The genes are TRBV2 and TRBJ2-3; 7 bases are shared with TRBD1. This CDR3 has 13 amino acids. V dropped 8 bases and J dropped 4; count of bases not matched to a gene: 6. Germline values: CDR1 SNHLY, CDR2 FYNNEI. CDR3 loop: CASCWTGADTQYF. DNA for the CDR3: TGTGCCAGCTGTTGGACAGGCGCAGATACGCAGTATTTT.

The chain employs TRBV28 and TRBJ2-7, with 11 bases that match TRBD2. V trimming: 2 bases; J trimming: 3 bases; junction bases outside the gene matches: 12. This CDR3 contains 18 residues. Germline V gene lookup returns CDR1 MDHEN and CDR2 SYDVKM. The CDR3 is CASSLSFGSGRANYEQYF. CDR3 coding DNA: TGTGCCAGCAGTTTAAGCTTCGGTAGCGGGAGGGCGAACTACGAGCAGTACTTC.

This sequence joins TRBV2 and TRBJ2-7, with D perhaps matching TRBD2 (7 bases). Trimming removed 7 bases from V and 1 base from J, with 17 bases in between. In germline, CDR1 is SNHLY, CDR2 FYNNEI. The CDR3 spans 15 residues. CDR3 nucleotides: TGTGCCAGCACCGGAGGGAGGGGGGGGTCCTACGAGCAGTACTTC. The encoded protein is CASTGGRGGSYEQYF.

The chain is built from TRBV6-2 or TRBV6-3 and TRBJ2-6; D is undetermined. Germline CDR1 reads MNHEY; CDR2 reads SVGEGT. The CDR3 is made up of 17 amino acids. The V end lost 4 bases, the J end lost 2 bases, and 15 bases lay between the germline ends. The CDR3 region has the DNA TGTGCCAGCAGTTCCCCGATTTATGGCCCTGGGGCCAACGTCCTGACTTTC. Amino acids: CASSSPIYGPGANVLTF.

V is TRBV7-2 and J is TRBJ2-5, with 9 bases aligning to TRBD2. The trim removed 1 base at V and 4 bases at J, leaving 4 bases unmatched. Germline V CDR1 and CDR2: SGHTA, FQGNSA. The CDR3 has 15 residues. CDR3 amino acids: CASSLVQGLAETQYF. CDR3 coding DNA: TGTGCCAGCAGCTTAGTCCAGGGACTAGCAGAGACCCAGTACTTC.

This chain connects TRBV2 to TRBJ2-5, with TRBD2 identical over 8 bases. J gave up 5 bases and V 7 bases, and 6 bases lay outside the gene matches. Germline loops: CDR1 SNHLY, CDR2 FYNNEI. CDR3 length: 13 residues. The CDR3 DNA is TGTGCCAGCATGCGGGAGGCGGGGGAGACCCAGTACTTC. This translates into CASMREAGETQYF.

The chain joins TRBV2 to TRBJ2-2, with 11 bases identical to TRBD2. The CDR3 consists of 18 residues. Looked up from germline, CDR1 is SNHLY and CDR2 is FYNNEI. The V and J ends lost 2 bases and 2 bases, in that order; junction bases with no gene match: 7. The CDR3 sequence: CASSELAGLAANTGELFF. The CDR3 bases are TGTGCCAGCAGTGAACTTGCGGGACTAGCGGCCAACACCGGGGAGCTGTTTTTT. The full variable domain, rest sourced from reference TRBV2 and TRBJ2-2, is EPEVTQTPSHQVTQMGQEVILRCVPISNHLYFYWYRQILGQKVEFLVSFYNNEISEKSEIFDDQFSVERPDGSNFTLKIRSTKLEDSAMYFCASSELAGLAANTGELFFGEGSRLTVL.

The J gene is TRBJ2-7, the V gene TRBV6-5; D possibly corresponds to TRBD2 (5 bases). The CDR3 loop spans 14 amino acids. Trimming removed 7 bases from V and 0 bases from J, with 13 bases in between. The germline gives CDR1 MNHEY, CDR2 SVGAGI. The CDR3 nucleotides are TGTGCCAGCATTGGGAGCGATTCCTCCTACGAGCAGTACTTC. Protein product: CASIGSDSSYEQYF.

The chain couples TRBV18 to TRBJ1-1; D might be TRBD1 (5 bases). From germline, CDR1 is KGHSH and CDR2 LQKENI. V was shortened by 4 bases and J by 0 bases, with 12 bases between the two germline ends. The CDR3 contains 15 residues. Here the CDR3 DNA reads TGTGCCAGCTCACGCTCAGGGCAAATGAACACTGAAGCTTTCTTT. It is translated as CASSRSGQMNTEAFF.

This clone was counted once. This chain links TRBV5-1 with TRBJ2-1; possibly TRBD2 for D (5 bases). The V gene lost 4 bases and the J gene lost 6 bases, with 11 bases spanning the gap. This CDR3 contains 13 residues. From germline, CDR1 is SGHRS and CDR2 YFSETQ. Here the CDR3 DNA reads TGCGCCAGCAGCCTACTAGGATCCAATGAGCAGTTCTTC. This gives the protein CASSLLGSNEQFF.